This section outlines one T cell receptor (beta chain) sequence together with its context. What this receptor recognizes is not known. No qualities accompany the bases; no much larger clone lies one base away. From V the trimming removes 10 bases and from J it removes 2 bases, while the gene matches leave 7 bases of the junction unaccounted for. The CDR3 numbers 13 residues from cysteine through phenylalanine. Only the CDR3 region is kept as DNA, spanning 39 bases read in frame from base 1. The collaborating institutions used their own protocols to collect whole blood in K2EDTA tubes. For TCRbeta analysis, collaborator samples were shipped as frozen whole blood, as isolated PBMCs, or as DNA extracted from either sample type. TCRbeta CDR3 regions were amplified from genomic DNA using the immunoSEQ Assay, a bias-controlled multiplex PCR. On the authors' methods: The number of nucleated cells in each sample was estimated by amplification of reference gene primers within the assay. Sequence reads were collapsed and filtered to measure the absolute abundance of every unique TCRbeta CDR3 rearrangement. For each sample, productive Simpson clonality was calculated as the square root of Simpson's diversity index across productive rearrangements. Sourced from immuneACCESS, this table was stored by TCRdb with only in-frame sequences that have V and J called. A share of the clones is absent; for the studies checked, an unresolved V gene accounts for under half, and the remainder has no known explanation. The V and J calls and clone size were taken over from that table, and D and trimming were inferred from the DNA. This sample lists about 150,000 clones; 87% were detected once. The leading ten clones occupy approximately 4.1% of the sample.

This entry belongs to a study of blood T cell repertoires in COVID-19 (dated by TCRdb to the early 2020s). About the full investigation: Samples from collaborators originated in the United States, Italy and Spain and spanned both the acute and convalescent phases of COVID-19. The material from the prospective study consisted of cDNA or gDNA derived from T cells, B-cell-depleted T cells, or PBMCs. Deeply sampled blood TCRbeta repertoires from subjects exposed to, actively infected with, or recovered from COVID-19 were included in the dataset. Nearly every sample came with metadata listing a de-identified subject ID, COVID-19 status, age in years and sex. The repertoires were made available in a free public database intended to serve as a resource for research on the immune response to SARS-CoV-2. Samples were obtained from the ongoing ImmuneRACE study (first 160 participants) and from 950 to 1,500 subjects provided by 6 global collaborators. Where available, HLA class I and class II types were obtained from metadata supplied by the sample provider rather than from assay-based typing. The study at large found these results: The amount of clinical and demographic metadata varied by source and participant and was provided uncurated.

This receptor was obtained from a woman aged 60-75 years with active or convalescent COVID-19. The sample comprised peripheral blood. The sequence joins TRBV12-3 or TRBV12-4 to TRBJ2-5, with TRBD1 matching 7 junction bases. The nucleotides are TGTGCCACCGCCAGACAGGGACAAGAGACCCAGTACTTC. It is translated as CATARQGQETQYF.